This note documents a single T cell receptor (beta chain) sequence. Antigen unknown. This entry belongs to a study of T cell responses to AZD1222 COVID-19 vaccine. The table came from immunoSEQ multiplex PCR; TCRdb's copy has only in-frame clones and leaves some out. Of roughly 120,000 clones in the sample, around 87% were seen once. Germline assignment: CDR1 SGHTA and CDR2 FQGNSA. The CDR3 extends over 16 amino acids. V lost 1 base to trimming and J lost 6 bases; unmatched junction nucleotides: 10. Study findings and constraints: Spike regions recognized by vaccine-associated CD4 TCRs spanned the protein, led by 160-218 and 743-854.

The TCR originated in an adult who received the AZD1222 COVID-19 vaccine. The chain combines TRBV7-2 with TRBJ2-3, with TRBD2 matching 7 bases. The source material was peripheral blood, sampled 28 days after the second AZD1222 dose. Written as DNA, the CDR3 is TGTGCCAGCAGCTTAGGAATTGCGGGGGAGGGGGATACGCAGTATTTT. It yields the protein CASSLGIAGEGDTQYF. The full variable domain, completed using reference TRBV7-2 and TRBJ2-3, is GAGVSQSPSNKVTEKGKDVELRCDPISGHTALYWYRQSLGQGLEFLIYFQGNSAPDKSGLPSDRFSAERTGGSVSTLTIQRTQQEDSAVYLCASSLGIAGEGDTQYFGPGTRLTVL.